A selection of T cell receptor beta chains follows, all from one sample in a study of T cell responses to AZD1222 COVID-19 vaccine. Measured with immunoSEQ multiplex PCR; TCRdb has only the in-frame clones, and not every one. Counted here are some 100,000 clones, approximately 86% occurring once; the ten biggest clones make up about 1.5%. The source material was peripheral blood, sampled on day 0 of AZD1222 vaccination. All receptors come from an adult in good health. CDR3s include the opening cysteine and the closing phenylalanine or tryptophan. Each record gives: V gene, D gene, J gene, clone size, CDR3 protein, CDR3 DNA. The D gene is left open where the match is weak. The size of a clone is reported for some rows only, either as once, few or many, or as a class for expanded clones.

V: TRBV28
D: TRBD1
J: TRBJ2-7
size: -
CDR3: CASSLTGVNYEQYF
DNA: TGTGCCAGCAGTTTGACAGGGGTGAACTACGAGCAGTACTTC

V: TRBV7-2
D: -
J: TRBJ1-5
size: -
CDR3: CASSSHTAGPQHF
DNA: TGTGCCAGCAGCTCACATACGGCCGGGCCGCAGCATTTT

V: TRBV4-1
D: TRBD1
J: TRBJ1-6
size: few
CDR3: CASSPHPSRDRGYNSPLHF
DNA: TGCGCCAGCAGCCCGCACCCAAGTCGGGACAGGGGATATAATTCACCCCTCCACTTT

V: TRBV12-5
D: -
J: TRBJ1-6
size: -
CDR3: CASGLVNSPLHF
DNA: TGTGCTAGTGGTTTGGTGAATTCACCCCTCCACTTT

V: TRBV14
D: -
J: TRBJ2-1
size: -
CDR3: CASSQGTGAYNEQFF
DNA: TGTGCCAGCAGCCAGGGGACTGGGGCTTACAATGAGCAGTTCTTC

V: TRBV7-9
D: TRBD1
J: TRBJ1-2
size: -
CDR3: CASSLTGTGGHYGYTF
DNA: TGTGCCAGCAGCTTAACAGGGACAGGGGGTCACTATGGCTACACCTTC

V: TRBV27
D: -
J: TRBJ2-1
size: -
CDR3: CASSLVGYEQFF
DNA: TGTGCCAGCAGTTTAGTAGGGTATGAGCAGTTCTTC

V: TRBV5-6
D: TRBD1
J: TRBJ1-2
size: -
CDR3: CASSSGQGPLSGEFRGYTF
DNA: TGTGCCAGCAGCTCCGGACAGGGGCCCCTTTCTGGGGAGTTTAGGGGCTACACCTTC

V: TRBV6-1
D: TRBD2
J: TRBJ2-1
size: -
CDR3: CASSVNKAGVWYNEQFF
DNA: TGTGCCAGCAGTGTGAACAAAGCGGGAGTATGGTACAATGAGCAGTTCTTC

V: TRBV24-1
D: TRBD2
J: TRBJ2-1
size: -
CDR3: CATSAPRTSGIYNEQFF
DNA: TGTGCCACCAGTGCCCCAAGGACTAGCGGAATCTACAATGAGCAGTTCTTC

V: TRBV7-9
D: -
J: TRBJ2-1
size: once
CDR3: CASSRTRGGNNEQFF
DNA: TGTGCCAGCAGCCGGACTAGAGGGGGTAACAATGAGCAGTTCTTC

V: TRBV6-5
D: TRBD1
J: TRBJ2-7
size: -
CDR3: CASINRGRGEQYF
DNA: TGTGCCAGCATCAACAGGGGGCGCGGCGAGCAGTACTTC

V: TRBV7-2
D: TRBD1
J: TRBJ1-2
size: -
CDR3: CASSTGTGNYGYTF
DNA: TGTGCCAGCAGCACAGGGACAGGGAACTATGGCTACACCTTC

V: TRBV18
D: TRBD2
J: TRBJ2-3
size: -
CDR3: CASDPGLAGGTDTQYF
DNA: TGTGCCAGCGATCCGGGACTAGCGGGAGGGACAGATACGCAGTATTTT

V: TRBV27
D: -
J: TRBJ2-7
size: -
CDR3: CASSLGESYEQYF
DNA: TGTGCCAGCAGTTTAGGGGAATCCTACGAGCAGTACTTC

V: TRBV11-2
D: -
J: TRBJ1-4
size: few
CDR3: CASNKVGTAGEKLFF
DNA: TGTGCCAGCAACAAGGTCGGGACCGCGGGGGAAAAACTGTTTTTT

V: TRBV28
D: -
J: TRBJ1-2
size: -
CDR3: CASSLNGQYGYTF
DNA: TGTGCCAGCAGTTTGAATGGCCAGTATGGCTACACCTTC

V: TRBV27
D: TRBD1
J: TRBJ2-7
size: once
CDR3: CASSRHMTGNYEQYF
DNA: TGTGCCAGCAGTCGACACATGACAGGGAACTACGAGCAGTACTTC

V: TRBV5-1
D: TRBD1
J: TRBJ1-4
size: -
CDR3: CASSVGQGPATNEKLFF
DNA: TGCGCCAGCAGCGTGGGACAGGGTCCTGCAACTAATGAAAAACTGTTTTTT

V: TRBV2
D: -
J: TRBJ2-2
size: once
CDR3: CASSEEGRKNTGELFF
DNA: TGTGCCAGCAGTGAAGAGGGGAGAAAGAACACCGGGGAGCTGTTTTTT

V: TRBV28
D: -
J: TRBJ1-1
size: -
CDR3: CASRSRQWNTEAFF
DNA: TGTGCCAGCAGATCGAGACAATGGAACACTGAAGCTTTCTTT

V: TRBV4-2
D: -
J: TRBJ2-1
size: few
CDR3: CASSQAASDTYNEQFF
DNA: TGTGCCAGCAGCCAAGCGGCTAGCGACACCTACAATGAGCAGTTCTTC

V: TRBV11-1
D: -
J: TRBJ1-2
size: -
CDR3: CASSLGAGTPNYGYTF
DNA: TGTGCCAGCAGCTTAGGGGCTGGGACACCTAACTATGGCTACACCTTC

V: TRBV6-2/TRBV6-3
D: TRBD1
J: TRBJ1-1
size: -
CDR3: CASSNEQGAGTEAFF
DNA: TGTGCCAGCAGTAACGAACAGGGGGCAGGCACTGAAGCTTTCTTT

V: TRBV6-5
D: -
J: TRBJ1-2
size: -
CDR3: CASNRRDYGYTF
DNA: TGTGCCAGCAACAGGCGGGACTATGGCTACACCTTC

V: TRBV4-1
D: TRBD1
J: TRBJ2-1
size: -
CDR3: CASSRGTGGNEQFF
DNA: TGCGCCAGCAGCCGAGGGACAGGGGGTAATGAGCAGTTCTTC

V: TRBV18
D: TRBD2
J: TRBJ2-1
size: -
CDR3: CASSPGLAGRYNEQFF
DNA: TGTGCCAGCTCCCCGGGACTAGCGGGTCGTTACAATGAGCAGTTCTTC

V: TRBV7-3
D: -
J: TRBJ1-5
size: -
CDR3: CASSYDRNQPQHF
DNA: TGTGCCAGCAGCTACGACAGAAATCAGCCCCAGCATTTT

V: TRBV19
D: TRBD1
J: TRBJ1-2
size: -
CDR3: CASSIPRGQGAGYTF
DNA: TGTGCCAGTAGTATACCCCGGGGACAGGGGGCTGGCTACACCTTC

V: TRBV27
D: TRBD1
J: TRBJ1-1
size: -
CDR3: CASSLLQGATEAFF
DNA: TGTGCCAGCAGTTTACTCCAGGGGGCGACTGAAGCTTTCTTT

V: TRBV5-3
D: TRBD2
J: TRBJ2-7
size: -
CDR3: CARSSCQAGTPSYEQYF
DNA: TGTGCCAGAAGCTCCTGCCAAGCGGGGACCCCCTCCTACGAGCAGTACTTC

V: TRBV11-2
D: -
J: TRBJ1-2
size: -
CDR3: CASSLFSGSDYGYTF
DNA: TGTGCCAGCAGCTTATTTTCAGGGTCGGACTATGGCTACACCTTC

V: TRBV7-2
D: -
J: TRBJ2-7
size: -
CDR3: CASSLAGGSDQYF
DNA: TGTGCCAGCAGCTTAGCGGGTGGGTCAGACCAGTACTTC

V: TRBV29-1
D: -
J: TRBJ1-1
size: -
CDR3: CSVFGTANTEAFF
DNA: TGCAGCGTCTTCGGGACGGCGAACACTGAAGCTTTCTTT

V: TRBV5-1
D: -
J: TRBJ2-2
size: -
CDR3: CASSLGPSGDTGELFF
DNA: TGCGCCAGCAGCTTGGGCCCTTCAGGGGACACCGGGGAGCTGTTTTTT

V: TRBV24-1
D: -
J: TRBJ1-3
size: -
CDR3: CATPKGQLRSSGNTIYF
DNA: TGTGCCACCCCCAAGGGGCAGCTACGGAGCTCTGGAAACACCATATATTTT

V: TRBV5-1
D: -
J: TRBJ1-5
size: -
CDR3: CASSFLRTAEKQGQPQHF
DNA: TGCGCCAGCAGCTTCCTTCGGACAGCAGAAAAACAAGGTCAGCCCCAGCATTTT

V: TRBV2
D: -
J: TRBJ2-1
size: few
CDR3: CASSEQGSSYNEQFF
DNA: TGTGCCAGCAGTGAACAGGGGAGCTCCTACAATGAGCAGTTCTTC

V: TRBV4-3
D: -
J: TRBJ1-2
size: once
CDR3: CASSQDHEGSYGYTF
DNA: TGCGCCAGCAGCCAAGATCACGAGGGTAGCTATGGCTACACCTTC

V: TRBV11-3
D: -
J: TRBJ2-2
size: few
CDR3: CASSPGGANTGELFF
DNA: TGTGCCAGCAGCCCCGGGGGAGCGAACACCGGGGAGCTGTTTTTT

V: TRBV15
D: -
J: TRBJ1-3
size: -
CDR3: CATSREQSYGNTIYF
DNA: TGTGCCACCAGCAGAGAGCAGAGTTATGGAAACACCATATATTTT

V: TRBV9
D: -
J: TRBJ2-7
size: -
CDR3: CASSVRGGHSYEQYF
DNA: TGTGCCAGCAGCGTACGTGGGGGCCACTCCTACGAGCAGTACTTC

V: TRBV12-3/TRBV12-4
D: -
J: TRBJ2-7
size: few
CDR3: CASSPLGNEQYF
DNA: TGTGCCAGCAGTCCGCTCGGCAACGAGCAGTACTTC

V: TRBV5-6
D: -
J: TRBJ1-1
size: -
CDR3: CASSFYMNTEAFF
DNA: TGTGCCAGCAGCTTCTATATGAACACTGAAGCTTTCTTT

V: TRBV30
D: -
J: TRBJ1-1
size: few
CDR3: CAWSREAGITEAFF
DNA: TGTGCCTGGAGTCGTGAAGCAGGGATCACTGAAGCTTTCTTT

V: TRBV28
D: -
J: TRBJ1-2
size: -
CDR3: CASTSNRVNYGYTF
DNA: TGTGCCAGCACCTCAAACCGGGTTAACTATGGCTACACCTTC

V: TRBV12-3/TRBV12-4
D: -
J: TRBJ2-1
size: many
CDR3: CASRRDLHEQFF
DNA: TGTGCCAGCAGACGGGATCTACATGAGCAGTTCTTC

V: TRBV5-4
D: -
J: TRBJ1-4
size: -
CDR3: CASRTGINEKLFF
DNA: TGTGCCAGCAGAACCGGGATTAATGAAAAACTGTTTTTT

V: TRBV28
D: -
J: TRBJ2-2
size: -
CDR3: CASSLSRSGELFF
DNA: TGTGCCAGCAGTTTATCCAGGAGCGGGGAGCTGTTTTTT

V: TRBV27
D: -
J: TRBJ2-2
size: -
CDR3: CASSLMRTGELFF
DNA: TGTGCCAGCAGTTTAATGCGCACCGGGGAGCTGTTTTTT

V: TRBV4-1
D: -
J: TRBJ1-6
size: -
CDR3: CASSQTPRQENNSPLHF
DNA: TGCGCCAGCAGCCAGACCCCCCGACAGGAGAATAATTCACCCCTCCACTTT

V: TRBV12-3/TRBV12-4
D: TRBD1
J: TRBJ1-2
size: -
CDR3: CASSPTGDYGYTF
DNA: TGTGCCAGCAGTCCGACAGGGGACTATGGCTACACCTTC

V: TRBV4-2
D: -
J: TRBJ2-5
size: -
CDR3: CASSQDRGLETQYF
DNA: TGTGCCAGCAGCCAAGATCGGGGGTTGGAGACCCAGTACTTC

V: TRBV10-3
D: -
J: TRBJ2-2
size: -
CDR3: CAITGRNTGELFF
DNA: TGTGCCATCACGGGGCGGAACACCGGGGAGCTGTTTTTT

V: TRBV7-8
D: -
J: TRBJ2-3
size: -
CDR3: CASSFTRPADTQYF
DNA: TGTGCCAGCAGCTTTACCCGACCCGCAGATACGCAGTATTTT